This T cell receptor beta chain is drawn from a study of blood T cell repertoires in COVID-19. Germline V gene data show CDR1 as MNHEY and CDR2 as SVGAGI. V lost 11 bases and J lost 0, with 17 bases in between. The length of the CDR3 is 14 residues. The protocol was immunoSEQ multiplex PCR, while the TCRdb copy is restricted to in-frame clones and leaves out a portion. The table shows approximately 130,000 clones, with about 76% occurring only once. The sequenced material came from peripheral blood. V usage is TRBV6-5 and J usage is TRBJ2-7; TRBD2 is a possible D gene (6 bases). This TCR was sampled from a woman aged 60-75 years with active or convalescent COVID-19. CDR3 protein: CAASWGVPSYEQYF. In DNA, the CDR3 is TGTGCCGCCTCTTGGGGGGTCCCCTCCTACGAGCAGTACTTC.